This T cell receptor beta chain emerged from a study of shared T cell receptors in the human thymus. A few counts support this clone. Germline values: CDR1 MDHEN, CDR2 SYDVKM. V lost 7 bases and J 1 base, leaving 11 bases between the germline ends. The length of the CDR3 is 13 residues. Assay: immunoSEQ multiplex PCR; the TCRdb copy retains only in-frame clones and omits some. Among hundreds of thousands of clones listed, more than 75% were seen once. These data also formed part of another study, on human thymus T cells. That publication notes: The source of the thymus tissue was resections taken during corrective heart surgery. Overlap was high between thymic repertoires from unrelated individuals, as reported in related research.

The chain combines TRBV28 with TRBJ2-7; D is perhaps TRBD2 (5 bases). The source of this sequence is a boy under three years old with a congenital heart defect. The sequenced sample consisted of thymocytes. The DNA of the CDR3 is TGTGCCAGCAATTGGAGGAGTTCCTACGAGCAGTACTTC. This translates into CASNWRSSYEQYF. Full variable domain (rest looked up from reference TRBV28 and TRBJ2-7): DVKVTQSSRYLVKRTGEKVFLECVQDMDHENMFWYRQDPGLGLRLIYFSYDVKMKEKGDIPEGYSVSREKKERFSLILESASTNQTSMYLCASNWRSSYEQYFGPGTRLTVT.